This section outlines one TCR beta chain sequence together with its context. TCRdb passed the RT-PCR reads through MiXCR, listing each CDR3 protein once. The sample shows approximately 720,000 distinct CDR3 sequences, 14% of them seen only once. The CDR3 is made up of 18 amino acids. From germline, CDR1 is MNHEY and CDR2 SVGAGI. The V segment lost 5 bases and the J segment 14 bases; nucleotides outside the gene matches: 20. The specimen was memory CD4+ T cells from blood. The chain couples TRBV6-5 to TRBJ2-3; 15 nucleotides line up with TRBD2. This clonotype originated in a female donor in good health, serving as a healthy control. In DNA form, the CDR3 reads TGTGCCAGCAGTCCCCTGGCGTCCCACAGAGGACTAGCGGGAGGGTGGTATTTT. Its translation: CASSPLASHRGLAGGWYF.